These T cell receptor beta chains were read from a single sample in a study of cytotoxic CD8 clonotypes in ibrutinib-treated CLL. Produced via immunoSEQ multiplex PCR; TCRdb's table is partial and in-frame only. This table has about 160,000 clones, 88% appearing once. This specimen was PBMCs, taken at disease progression, from a patient treated with ibrutinib. The receptor source for this set is a human donor with chronic lymphocytic leukemia. Both conserved end residues are part of each CDR3. D genes are given only for firm matches. Clone size is stated in some rows and not others, as once, few, many or a class when expanded.

v_call	j_call	d_call	clone_size	cdr3_aa	cdr3_nt
TRBV11-1	TRBJ2-1	TRBD1	NA	CASSRTGVSYNEQFF	TGTGCCAGCAGCAGGACAGGGGTGTCGTACAATGAGCAGTTCTTC
TRBV2	TRBJ2-7	NA	NA	CASTLAYEQYF	TGTGCCAGCACCCTCGCCTACGAGCAGTACTTC
TRBV18	TRBJ2-2	TRBD2	NA	CASSGTGTSATGELFF	TGTGCCAGCTCAGGGACTGGGACTAGCGCCACCGGGGAGCTGTTTTTT
TRBV30	TRBJ1-1	NA	NA	CAWSGPVRLEAFF	TGTGCCTGGAGTGGACCCGTACGGCTTGAAGCTTTCTTT
TRBV11-1	TRBJ1-1	TRBD1	NA	CASSFAGGADTEAFF	TGTGCCAGCAGCTTCGCAGGGGGCGCGGACACTGAAGCTTTCTTT
TRBV7-3	TRBJ2-2	NA	NA	CASSLLGGELFF	TGTGCCAGCAGCTTGCTGGGAGGGGAGCTGTTTTTT
TRBV5-6	TRBJ1-3	NA	NA	CASKRAAWGNTIYF	TGTGCCAGCAAACGTGCGGCCTGGGGAAACACCATATATTTT
TRBV2	TRBJ1-5	NA	few	CASSVDGSNQPQHF	TGTGCCAGCAGTGTTGACGGTAGCAATCAGCCCCAGCATTTT
TRBV7-2	TRBJ2-7	TRBD2	once	CASSFSLAGGPSKDEQYF	TGTGCCAGCAGCTTTAGCCTAGCGGGAGGGCCCAGTAAAGACGAGCAGTACTTC
TRBV29-1	TRBJ1-2	NA	once	CSVETWGRGYTF	TGCAGCGTTGAAACGTGGGGCCGGGGCTACACCTTC
TRBV10-1	TRBJ1-1	TRBD1	once	CASSEYRGHTEAFF	TGCGCCAGCAGTGAGTACAGGGGGCACACTGAAGCTTTCTTT
TRBV10-1	TRBJ2-2	NA	NA	CASRVGTGGELFF	TGCGCCAGCAGGGTTGGAACTGGAGGGGAGCTGTTTTTT
TRBV9	TRBJ1-2	NA	NA	CASSDQGWGEKGYGYTF	TGTGCCAGCAGCGACCAAGGGTGGGGGGAGAAAGGATATGGCTACACCTTC
TRBV5-1	TRBJ1-2	NA	NA	CASSQGQSTNYGYTF	TGCGCCAGCAGCCAAGGGCAGAGTACTAACTATGGCTACACCTTC
TRBV28	TRBJ1-5	NA	NA	CASNRDLNQPQHF	TGTGCCAGCAACCGGGACCTCAATCAGCCCCAGCATTTT
TRBV7-6	TRBJ2-7	NA	once	CASSLESSYEQYF	TGTGCCAGCAGCTTAGAGAGCTCCTACGAGCAGTACTTC
TRBV2	TRBJ1-3	NA	NA	CASSFTSGGSGNTIYF	TGTGCCAGCAGTTTCACTTCGGGGGGCTCTGGAAACACCATATATTTT
TRBV21-1	TRBJ2-7	NA	NA	CASSKDSGTRALGISYEQYF	TGTGCCAGCAGCAAAGATTCCGGGACACGGGCACTTGGGATCTCCTACGAGCAGTACTTC
TRBV11-3	TRBJ2-1	NA	NA	CASKSVAGVLSSYNEQFF	TGTGCCAGCAAGTCAGTCGCTGGAGTCCTTAGCTCCTACAATGAGCAGTTCTTC
TRBV25-1	TRBJ2-7	TRBD1	NA	CASRRGQTYEQYF	TGTGCCAGCAGGAGGGGACAGACCTACGAGCAGTACTTC
TRBV7-2	TRBJ2-1	TRBD2	NA	CASSLWLAGSYEQFF	TGTGCCAGCAGCTTATGGCTAGCGGGGTCATACGAGCAGTTCTTC
TRBV10-3	TRBJ1-5	NA	few	CAISENGPNNQPQHF	TGTGCCATCAGTGAGAACGGGCCTAACAATCAGCCCCAGCATTTT